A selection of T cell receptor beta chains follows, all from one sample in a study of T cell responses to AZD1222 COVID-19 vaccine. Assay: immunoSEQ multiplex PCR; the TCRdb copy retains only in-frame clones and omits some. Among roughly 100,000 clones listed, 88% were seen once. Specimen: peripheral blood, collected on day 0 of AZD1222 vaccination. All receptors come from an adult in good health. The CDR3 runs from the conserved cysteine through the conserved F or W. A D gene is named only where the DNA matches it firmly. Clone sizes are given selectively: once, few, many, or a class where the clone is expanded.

CDR3nt: TGTGCCAGCAGCTGGGGGATGGTTTCCTACAATGAGCAGTTCTTC
CDR3aa: CASSWGMVSYNEQFF
d_gene: .
abundance: .
j_gene: TRBJ2-1
v_gene: TRBV11-2

CDR3nt: TGTGCTAGTGGTTTAACAGGTTTGACTGAAGCTTTCTTT
CDR3aa: CASGLTGLTEAFF
d_gene: .
abundance: .
j_gene: TRBJ1-1
v_gene: TRBV12-5

CDR3nt: TGCGCCAGCAGCTTGGACGGGGACCGCTCCTACAATGAGCAGTTCTTC
CDR3aa: CASSLDGDRSYNEQFF
d_gene: .
abundance: once
j_gene: TRBJ2-1
v_gene: TRBV5-1

CDR3nt: TGTGCCAGCAGTTACGGGGGAGCAACTAATGAAAAACTGTTTTTT
CDR3aa: CASSYGGATNEKLFF
d_gene: .
abundance: .
j_gene: TRBJ1-4
v_gene: TRBV27

CDR3nt: TGTGCCATCGCGAAAGGGGCGTATGGCTACACCTTC
CDR3aa: CAIAKGAYGYTF
d_gene: .
abundance: .
j_gene: TRBJ1-2
v_gene: TRBV7-9

CDR3nt: TGTGCCAGCAGCTTGGGGGGCCCTTCCACTGAAGCTTTCTTT
CDR3aa: CASSLGGPSTEAFF
d_gene: .
abundance: .
j_gene: TRBJ1-1
v_gene: TRBV5-6

CDR3nt: TGTGCCAGCACTAGCGGGCTTCGGGGCTACACCTTC
CDR3aa: CASTSGLRGYTF
d_gene: .
abundance: .
j_gene: TRBJ1-2
v_gene: TRBV6-6

CDR3nt: TGTGCCAGCAGGCGTCATGGGGAGCTCTACGAGCAGTACTTC
CDR3aa: CASRRHGELYEQYF
d_gene: .
abundance: .
j_gene: TRBJ2-7
v_gene: TRBV27

CDR3nt: TGCAGCGTGGACCTCCTAGGAGAGACCCAGTACTTC
CDR3aa: CSVDLLGETQYF
d_gene: .
abundance: .
j_gene: TRBJ2-5
v_gene: TRBV29-1

CDR3nt: TGCGCCAGCAGACTAGCGGGAGGGTCCTACAATGAGCAGTTCTTC
CDR3aa: CASRLAGGSYNEQFF
d_gene: TRBD2
abundance: .
j_gene: TRBJ2-1
v_gene: TRBV5-1

CDR3nt: TGTGCCAGCAGTGACCCGGGACAGAGTCTATTAGCTAACTATGGCTACACCTTC
CDR3aa: CASSDPGQSLLANYGYTF
d_gene: TRBD1
abundance: .
j_gene: TRBJ1-2
v_gene: TRBV5-4

CDR3nt: TGTGCTAGTGGTTTGGAGGGAACTGAAGCTTTCTTT
CDR3aa: CASGLEGTEAFF
d_gene: .
abundance: .
j_gene: TRBJ1-1
v_gene: TRBV12-5

CDR3nt: TGTGCCAGCAGTCACGAGCCAGGGGGCTCGAGTGGCTACACCTTC
CDR3aa: CASSHEPGGSSGYTF
d_gene: TRBD1
abundance: .
j_gene: TRBJ1-2
v_gene: TRBV11-2

CDR3nt: TGTGCCAGCAGCCTTCGACAGAGTCCCTACGAGCAGTACTTC
CDR3aa: CASSLRQSPYEQYF
d_gene: .
abundance: .
j_gene: TRBJ2-7
v_gene: TRBV11-2

CDR3nt: TGCGCCAGCAGCTCAAACGGACAGGGGAACACCGGGGAGCTGTTTTTT
CDR3aa: CASSSNGQGNTGELFF
d_gene: TRBD1
abundance: once
j_gene: TRBJ2-2
v_gene: TRBV5-1

CDR3nt: TGCGCCAGCAGCTTGGATCCGGGGGCGGAAACTGAAGCTTTCTTT
CDR3aa: CASSLDPGAETEAFF
d_gene: .
abundance: .
j_gene: TRBJ1-1
v_gene: TRBV5-1

CDR3nt: TGTGCCAGTAGTATGGGAGGGGGACGCAGGGAGCTGTTTTTT
CDR3aa: CASSMGGGRRELFF
d_gene: .
abundance: once
j_gene: TRBJ2-2
v_gene: TRBV19

CDR3nt: TGTGCCAGCAGCCCTGGGACAGACCCGAACACCGGGGAGCTGTTTTTT
CDR3aa: CASSPGTDPNTGELFF
d_gene: TRBD1
abundance: .
j_gene: TRBJ2-2
v_gene: TRBV4-2

CDR3nt: TGTGCCAGCAACCCGGTGGCGGACGGGGAGCTGTTTTTT
CDR3aa: CASNPVADGELFF
d_gene: .
abundance: .
j_gene: TRBJ2-2
v_gene: TRBV2

CDR3nt: TGTGCCACCAGCAGAGATCGGGGGGTAGGGCAGCCCCAGCATTTT
CDR3aa: CATSRDRGVGQPQHF
d_gene: .
abundance: .
j_gene: TRBJ1-5
v_gene: TRBV15

CDR3nt: TGTGCCAGCAGTCCTGGACAGGGGCAAGTAGGTAGCTATGGCTACACCTTC
CDR3aa: CASSPGQGQVGSYGYTF
d_gene: TRBD1
abundance: .
j_gene: TRBJ1-2
v_gene: TRBV27

CDR3nt: TGTGCCAGCAGTTTATTAATCGGGACAGGGGGCAACTCTGGGGCCAACGTCCTGACTTTC
CDR3aa: CASSLLIGTGGNSGANVLTF
d_gene: TRBD1
abundance: .
j_gene: TRBJ2-6
v_gene: TRBV27

CDR3nt: TGTGCCAGCAGCTTGGAAGGGGCGAGTGAAGCTTTCTTT
CDR3aa: CASSLEGASEAFF
d_gene: .
abundance: .
j_gene: TRBJ1-1
v_gene: TRBV11-3

CDR3nt: TGTGCCAGCAGAGAACTGGAGTCGGATGAGCAGTTCTTC
CDR3aa: CASRELESDEQFF
d_gene: .
abundance: .
j_gene: TRBJ2-1
v_gene: TRBV7-6

CDR3nt: TGTGCCAGCAGTAACCGGGGGGATACGCAGTATTTT
CDR3aa: CASSNRGDTQYF
d_gene: .
abundance: .
j_gene: TRBJ2-3
v_gene: TRBV6-2/TRBV6-3

CDR3nt: TGTGCCATTGGTGGGCACGATGAGCAGTTCTTC
CDR3aa: CAIGGHDEQFF
d_gene: .
abundance: .
j_gene: TRBJ2-1
v_gene: TRBV28

CDR3nt: TGCGCCAGCAGCCCGCCTTACAGGGGACAAGAGACCCAGTACTTC
CDR3aa: CASSPPYRGQETQYF
d_gene: TRBD1
abundance: .
j_gene: TRBJ2-5
v_gene: TRBV4-1

CDR3nt: TGTGCCAGCGTTGAGCTTAACTATGGCTACACCTTC
CDR3aa: CASVELNYGYTF
d_gene: .
abundance: .
j_gene: TRBJ1-2
v_gene: TRBV6-5

CDR3nt: TGTGCCATCAGTGAGTTACAGGGGGCCATCTATGGCTACACCTTC
CDR3aa: CAISELQGAIYGYTF
d_gene: TRBD1
abundance: .
j_gene: TRBJ1-2
v_gene: TRBV10-3

CDR3nt: TGTGCCAGCACCAGGATGGAAGGGTACGAGCAGTACTTC
CDR3aa: CASTRMEGYEQYF
d_gene: .
abundance: .
j_gene: TRBJ2-7
v_gene: TRBV28

CDR3nt: TGTGCTAGCAGCTTAGCAACGGGACTAGCGGGCAACAAGCCTTCCTACGAGCAGTACTTC
CDR3aa: CASSLATGLAGNKPSYEQYF
d_gene: TRBD2
abundance: .
j_gene: TRBJ2-7
v_gene: TRBV7-7

CDR3nt: TGTGCCAGCTCACCATCAGGGGCTGGTGGAAACACCATATATTTT
CDR3aa: CASSPSGAGGNTIYF
d_gene: .
abundance: .
j_gene: TRBJ1-3
v_gene: TRBV18

CDR3nt: TGTGCCAGCAGCCTCCTCGGACAGGGGGCGTACAATGAGCAGTTCTTC
CDR3aa: CASSLLGQGAYNEQFF
d_gene: TRBD1
abundance: .
j_gene: TRBJ2-1
v_gene: TRBV7-2

CDR3nt: TGTGCCAGCAGCCGCAACGGGGACAGCGGTTCACCCCTCCACTTT
CDR3aa: CASSRNGDSGSPLHF
d_gene: TRBD1
abundance: .
j_gene: TRBJ1-6
v_gene: TRBV5-8

CDR3nt: TGTGCCAGCGGCCGTGGGATGAACACTGAAGCTTTCTTT
CDR3aa: CASGRGMNTEAFF
d_gene: .
abundance: .
j_gene: TRBJ1-1
v_gene: TRBV18

CDR3nt: TGTGCCATAAGACGGGTGAACACTGAAGCTTTCTTT
CDR3aa: CAIRRVNTEAFF
d_gene: .
abundance: .
j_gene: TRBJ1-1
v_gene: TRBV6-5

CDR3nt: TGCGCCAGCAGTTATTATACAGGGAACACTGAAGCTTTCTTT
CDR3aa: CASSYYTGNTEAFF
d_gene: .
abundance: once
j_gene: TRBJ1-1
v_gene: TRBV5-1

CDR3nt: TGTGCCATCAGTGGGGATTTCAATCAGCCCCAGCATTTT
CDR3aa: CAISGDFNQPQHF
d_gene: .
abundance: .
j_gene: TRBJ1-5
v_gene: TRBV10-3

CDR3nt: TGTGCCAGTAGTGAGCACACGAACACCGGGGAGCTGTTTTTT
CDR3aa: CASSEHTNTGELFF
d_gene: .
abundance: .
j_gene: TRBJ2-2
v_gene: TRBV19

CDR3nt: TGTGCCAGCAGCTTGGGGAGGACGCCTCATGGCTACACCTTC
CDR3aa: CASSLGRTPHGYTF
d_gene: .
abundance: .
j_gene: TRBJ1-2
v_gene: TRBV5-6

CDR3nt: TGTGCCAGCTCACCACTCCCGGCTGTCGATAATTCACCCCTCCACTTT
CDR3aa: CASSPLPAVDNSPLHF
d_gene: .
abundance: .
j_gene: TRBJ1-6
v_gene: TRBV18

CDR3nt: TGTGCCAGCAGCTTACCCCCCCCGAGGGATAATGAAAAACTGTTTTTT
CDR3aa: CASSLPPPRDNEKLFF
d_gene: .
abundance: .
j_gene: TRBJ1-4
v_gene: TRBV5-5

CDR3nt: TGTGCCAGCAGCTTCGCGGCAACTGGAAACACCATATATTTT
CDR3aa: CASSFAATGNTIYF
d_gene: .
abundance: .
j_gene: TRBJ1-3
v_gene: TRBV5-5

CDR3nt: TGTGCCAGCAGGGGGTGGGCAGTCAACACTGAAGCTTTCTTT
CDR3aa: CASRGWAVNTEAFF
d_gene: .
abundance: .
j_gene: TRBJ1-1
v_gene: TRBV28

CDR3nt: TGTGCCAGCAGTCCCCGGGGTCACGGAAACACCATATATTTT
CDR3aa: CASSPRGHGNTIYF
d_gene: .
abundance: .
j_gene: TRBJ1-3
v_gene: TRBV27

CDR3nt: TGTGCCAGCCGATACCTCAGGGCAGACACAGATACGCAGTATTTT
CDR3aa: CASRYLRADTDTQYF
d_gene: .
abundance: few
j_gene: TRBJ2-3
v_gene: TRBV27

CDR3nt: TGTGCCAGTAGTCTCGGGACCTATTCACCCCTCCACTTT
CDR3aa: CASSLGTYSPLHF
d_gene: .
abundance: .
j_gene: TRBJ1-6
v_gene: TRBV19

CDR3nt: TGTGCCAGCAGCGTACCCCGAACACTAAACACTGAAGCTTTCTTT
CDR3aa: CASSVPRTLNTEAFF
d_gene: .
abundance: .
j_gene: TRBJ1-1
v_gene: TRBV9